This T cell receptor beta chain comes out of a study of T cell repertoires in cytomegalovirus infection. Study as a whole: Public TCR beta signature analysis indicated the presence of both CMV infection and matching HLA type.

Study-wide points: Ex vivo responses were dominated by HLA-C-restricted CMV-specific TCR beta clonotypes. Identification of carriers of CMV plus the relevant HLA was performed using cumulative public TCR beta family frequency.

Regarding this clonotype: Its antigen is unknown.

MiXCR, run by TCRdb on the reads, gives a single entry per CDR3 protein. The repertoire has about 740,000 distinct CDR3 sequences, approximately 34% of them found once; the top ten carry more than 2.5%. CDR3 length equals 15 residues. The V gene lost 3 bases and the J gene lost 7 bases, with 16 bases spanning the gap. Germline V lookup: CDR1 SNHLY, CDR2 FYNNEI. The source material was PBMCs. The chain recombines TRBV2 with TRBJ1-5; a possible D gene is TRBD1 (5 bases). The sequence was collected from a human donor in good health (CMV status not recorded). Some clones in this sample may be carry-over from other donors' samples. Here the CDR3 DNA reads TGTGCCAGCAGTGACACCGGGACCCGGGGACAGCCCCAGCATTTT. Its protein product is CASSDTGTRGQPQHF. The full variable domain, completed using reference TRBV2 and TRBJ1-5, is EPEVTQTPSHQVTQMGQEVILRCVPISNHLYFYWYRQILGQKVEFLVSFYNNEISEKSEIFDDQFSVERPDGSNFTLKIRSTKLEDSAMYFCASSDTGTRGQPQHFGDGTRLSIL.